The source of this TCR beta chain is a study of a mutant IDH1 vaccine in newly diagnosed glioma. Produced via immunoSEQ multiplex PCR; TCRdb's table is partial and in-frame only. The sample has about 110,000 clones; 90% are singletons. Sample time point: week 11, during vaccination. Every vaccination contained 300 ug of the mutant IDH1 20-mer peptide and was paired with topical imiquimod. On this clone: The antigen is unknown.

Trimming pared 5 bases from V and 0 bases from J, leaving 17 bases between. CDR1 is SGHVS, CDR2 FQNEAQ, per germline. The length of the CDR3 is 17 residues. This sample comprised PBMCs, obtained from a glioma patient whose treatment included an IDH1 peptide vaccine. The sequence was obtained from a woman in her 50s with glioma. The chain recombines TRBV7-8 with TRBJ1-3; D possibly corresponds to TRBD1 (6 bases). The CDR3 here is CASSPPGQQYSGNTIYF. As DNA, the CDR3 is TGTGCCAGCAGCCCGCCTGGACAGCAATACTCTGGAAACACCATATATTTT.